These T cell receptor beta chains were read from a single sample in a study of CD8 T cells in ankylosing spondylitis. TCRdb used MiXCR to reprocess the 5' RACE reads, holding one entry per CDR3 protein. This sample yields fewer than 500,000 distinct CDR3 sequences, of which approximately 26% are seen a single time; about 0.89% belongs to the top ten. Sequencing was performed on blood, either unsorted or a sorted T cell fraction (not recorded which). All receptors come from a male donor with ankylosing spondylitis. Both conserved end residues are part of each CDR3. A D gene is named only where the DNA matches it firmly. Rows may omit the clone size; those that give it use once, few, many or a size class.

TRBJ2-3,NA,TRBV5-4,once,TGTGCCAGCAGCGCCCAGGTTTTGGCAGATACGCAGTATTTT,CASSAQVLADTQYF
TRBJ1-2,NA,TRBV28,few,TGTGCCAGCAGTTATAGCGACAGAGACCATGGCTACACCTTC,CASSYSDRDHGYTF
TRBJ2-2,NA,TRBV7-2,NA,TGTGCCAGCAGCTCGACTCGGGGATGGGAGCTGTTTTTT,CASSSTRGWELFF
TRBJ1-2,NA,TRBV29-1,few,TGCAGCGCGGACCCCCTCGGTGAGGGCTACACCTTC,CSADPLGEGYTF
TRBJ2-5,NA,TRBV18,NA,TGTGCCAGCTCACCTTACGGAGAGCAAGAGACCCAGTACTTC,CASSPYGEQETQYF
TRBJ1-6,TRBD1,TRBV20-1,NA,TGCAGTGCTAGACTATTACAGGGGACCTATAATTCACCCCTCCACTTT,CSARLLQGTYNSPLHF
TRBJ2-3,NA,TRBV7-2,few,TGTGCCAGCAGACCCGGACGTTGGGATACGCAGTATTTT,CASRPGRWDTQYF
TRBJ1-1,NA,TRBV6-1,NA,TGTGCCAGCAGTGGGTATCCAGGAGGTGAAGCTTTCTTT,CASSGYPGGEAFF
TRBJ2-7,NA,TRBV15,NA,TGTGCCACCAGACGAGCGGGTTCTTCCTACGAGCAGTACTTC,CATRRAGSSYEQYF
TRBJ2-3,TRBD2,TRBV12-3/TRBV12-4,few,TGTGCCAGCAGTTTAAGAGGAGGGAGGGGGCAGTATTTT,CASSLRGGRGQYF
TRBJ2-1,TRBD2,TRBV20-1,few,TGCAGTGCTAGAGAGTTTAGCGGGAGGGCCACCTACAATGAGCAGTTCTTC,CSAREFSGRATYNEQFF
TRBJ2-2,TRBD2,TRBV7-9,few,TGTGCCAGCAGCCCGGGACTAGCATCCGGGGAGCTGTTTTTT,CASSPGLASGELFF
TRBJ2-1,NA,TRBV7-6,few,TGTGCCAGCAGCTTATCGACAGTGAACAATGAGCAGTTCTTC,CASSLSTVNNEQFF
TRBJ2-3,TRBD2,TRBV2,many,TGTACTAGCGGGACTAGCACAGATACGCAGTATTTT,CTSGTSTDTQYF
TRBJ2-1,NA,TRBV12-3/TRBV12-4,many,TGTGCCAGCAGTCCCCGGGCTAAGCAGTTCTTC,CASSPRAKQFF
TRBJ2-1,TRBD1,TRBV14,few,TGTGCCAGCAGCCAAGATTACGGGACAGGGCAATACAATGAGCAGTTCTTC,CASSQDYGTGQYNEQFF
TRBJ2-7,NA,TRBV5-1,NA,TGCGCCAGCAGCTGGATTCCTAGCGCCCGGGAGCCTTACGAGCAGTACTTC,CASSWIPSAREPYEQYF
TRBJ2-5,NA,TRBV5-1,few,TGCGCCAGCACCCCCCTTGGATCCTCGGGGGAAGAGACCCAGTACTTC,CASTPLGSSGEETQYF
TRBJ1-5,TRBD1,TRBV30,many,TGTGCGAGGGACAGGGGGTCGAATCAGCCCCAGCATTTT,CARDRGSNQPQHF
TRBJ1-3,TRBD1,TRBV20-1,few,TGCAGTGCTAGGGAGACAGGGGCTGGAAACACCATATATTTT,CSARETGAGNTIYF
TRBJ2-1,TRBD2,TRBV11-2,once,TGTGCCAGCAGCTTAACAATGGCTAGCGGGAGGAATGAGCAGTTCTTC,CASSLTMASGRNEQFF
TRBJ2-1,NA,TRBV5-6,NA,TGTGCCAGCAGCTTGGGGTGGGGCTACAATGAGCAGTTCTTC,CASSLGWGYNEQFF
TRBJ2-1,NA,TRBV18,NA,TGTGCCAGCTCACCAGTCGGTGGAACAGGGCTCCCCTACAATGAGCAGTTCTTC,CASSPVGGTGLPYNEQFF
TRBJ2-7,TRBD2,TRBV20-1,NA,TGCAGTGCTGAGTGGGCGGGAGGAAGCGACGAGCAGTACTTC,CSAEWAGGSDEQYF
TRBJ2-5,TRBD1,TRBV27,NA,TGTGCCAGCAGTCCGGGACAGGGGTACCAAGAGACCCAGTACTTC,CASSPGQGYQETQYF
TRBJ2-1,TRBD2,TRBV24-1,NA,TGTGCCACCAGTGATCCCGGGACTAGCGGCAAAGAGCAGTTCTTC,CATSDPGTSGKEQFF
TRBJ1-2,TRBD1,TRBV5-1,once,TGCGCCAGCAGCTTTGGCAGACAGGGGCTTTATGGCTACACCTTC,CASSFGRQGLYGYTF
TRBJ1-2,TRBD1,TRBV11-2,NA,TGTGCCAGCAGCCTAATCGTTTCGGGACAGGGGTCCTTATATGGCTACACCTTC,CASSLIVSGQGSLYGYTF
TRBJ2-7,TRBD1,TRBV5-1,few,TGCGCCAGCAGCTTGGAGGGACAGGGCCACGAGCAGTACTTC,CASSLEGQGHEQYF
TRBJ2-3,TRBD1,TRBV5-1,few,TGCGCCAGCAGCTGGACAGGGACCACAGATACGCAGTATTTT,CASSWTGTTDTQYF
TRBJ2-1,NA,TRBV6-1,NA,TGTGCCAGCAGCCGTCCTTCACGGACAGACTACAATGAGCAGTTCTTC,CASSRPSRTDYNEQFF
TRBJ2-1,NA,TRBV6-5,NA,TGTGCCAGCAGTTCTACGTCGACCGCGAATTACAATGAGCAGTTCTTC,CASSSTSTANYNEQFF
TRBJ2-6,TRBD1,TRBV12-3/TRBV12-4,few,TGTGCCAGCAGTTTAAAGGGACAGATGAACTCTGGGGCCAACGTCCTGACTTTC,CASSLKGQMNSGANVLTF
TRBJ1-2,TRBD1,TRBV7-2,NA,TGTGCCAGCAGCTTAGCGTGGGACAGGGGGGCTGGCTACACCTTC,CASSLAWDRGAGYTF
TRBJ2-3,TRBD2,TRBV12-3/TRBV12-4,NA,TGTGCCAGCAGCCAACTAGCGGGAGGCCCCACAGATACGCAGTATTTT,CASSQLAGGPTDTQYF
TRBJ2-7,NA,TRBV20-1,once,TGCAGTGCGAACAGGGTACCCTCCGAGCAGTACTTC,CSANRVPSEQYF
TRBJ1-1,NA,TRBV25-1,NA,TGTGCCAGCACTGGACCCAAGAACACTGAAGCTTTCTTT,CASTGPKNTEAFF
TRBJ2-5,NA,TRBV3-1,few,TGTGCCAGCAGCCAAGAATTCGTCAGGGCCCAAGAGACCCAGTACTTC,CASSQEFVRAQETQYF
TRBJ2-3,NA,TRBV7-9,NA,TGTGCCAGCAGCATCGCTGGGTCGGGAGATACGCAGTATTTT,CASSIAGSGDTQYF
TRBJ2-2,TRBD1,TRBV24-1,few,TGTGCCACCAGTGATTCCTCCAGGGGGCAAGTCACCGGGGAGCTGTTTTTT,CATSDSSRGQVTGELFF
TRBJ1-5,NA,TRBV30,few,TGTGCCTGGAGTGTATCTGGCCCACCCGGTCAGCCCCAGCATTTT,CAWSVSGPPGQPQHF
TRBJ2-1,NA,TRBV5-6,few,TGTGCCAGCAGCTTGGGGCCGATTGTACAGGATGAGCAGTTCTTC,CASSLGPIVQDEQFF
TRBJ1-1,NA,TRBV20-1,few,TGCAGTGCTAGAGATCAGGGGTTGGGCACTGAAGCTTTCTTT,CSARDQGLGTEAFF
TRBJ2-5,TRBD2,TRBV5-1,NA,TGCGCCAGCAGCATCGGACTAGCACGGGAGACCCAGTACTTC,CASSIGLARETQYF
TRBJ1-1,TRBD1,TRBV7-8,few,TGTGCCAGCAGCCGACAGGGGTTTTTGAACACTGAAGCTTTCTTT,CASSRQGFLNTEAFF
TRBJ1-1,NA,TRBV24-1,NA,TGTGCCACCAAAGGACAGACGAACACTGAAGCTTTCTTT,CATKGQTNTEAFF
TRBJ2-3,NA,TRBV20-1,few,TGCAGTGCTTCCACTAGGGCCCCCGCAGATACGCAGTATTTT,CSASTRAPADTQYF
TRBJ2-2,NA,TRBV5-1,many,TGCGCCAGCAGCTTGACTAGTTCCGGGGAGCTGTTTTTT,CASSLTSSGELFF